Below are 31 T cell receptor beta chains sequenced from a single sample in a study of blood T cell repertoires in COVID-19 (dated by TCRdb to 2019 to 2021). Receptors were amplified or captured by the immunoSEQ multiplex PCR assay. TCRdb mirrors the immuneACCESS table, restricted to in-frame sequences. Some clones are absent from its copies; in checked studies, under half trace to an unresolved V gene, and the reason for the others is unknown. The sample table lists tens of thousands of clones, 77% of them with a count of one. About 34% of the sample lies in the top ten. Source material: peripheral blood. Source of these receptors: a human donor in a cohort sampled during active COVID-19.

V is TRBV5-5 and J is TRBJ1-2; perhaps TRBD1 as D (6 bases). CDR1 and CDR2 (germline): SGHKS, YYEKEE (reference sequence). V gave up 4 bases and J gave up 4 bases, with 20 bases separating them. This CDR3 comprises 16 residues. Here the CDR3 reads CASSPGGGATLYGYTF. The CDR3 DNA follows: TGTGCCAGCAGCCCTGGCGGGGGGGCAACGCTCTATGGCTACACCTTC.

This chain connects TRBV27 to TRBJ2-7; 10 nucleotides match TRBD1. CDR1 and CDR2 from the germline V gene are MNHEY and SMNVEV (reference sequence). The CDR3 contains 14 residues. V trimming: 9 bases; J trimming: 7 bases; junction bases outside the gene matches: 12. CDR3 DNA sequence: TGTGCCAGTCAAGACCGACAGGGGGCGAGAGAGCAGTACTTC. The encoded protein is CASQDRQGAREQYF.

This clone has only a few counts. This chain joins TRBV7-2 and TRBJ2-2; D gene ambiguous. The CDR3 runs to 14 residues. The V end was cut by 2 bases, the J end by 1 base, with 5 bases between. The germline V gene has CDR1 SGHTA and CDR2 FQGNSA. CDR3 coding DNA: TGTGCCAGCAGCTTATGGCAGAACACCGGGGAGCTGTTTTTT. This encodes CASSLWQNTGELFF.

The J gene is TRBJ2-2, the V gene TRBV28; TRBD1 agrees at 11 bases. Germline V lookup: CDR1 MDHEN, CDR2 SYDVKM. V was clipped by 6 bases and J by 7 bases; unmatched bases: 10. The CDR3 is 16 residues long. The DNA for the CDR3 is TGTGCCAGCAGAAATACCGGGACAGGGGGAGTCGGGGAGCTGTTTTTT. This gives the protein CASRNTGTGGVGELFF.

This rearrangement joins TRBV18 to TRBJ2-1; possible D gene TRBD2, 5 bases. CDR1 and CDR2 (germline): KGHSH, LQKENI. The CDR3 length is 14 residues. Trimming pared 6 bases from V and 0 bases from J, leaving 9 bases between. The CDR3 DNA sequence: TGTGCCAGCTCCCGAGGGAGCTCCTACAATGAGCAGTTCTTC. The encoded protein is CASSRGSSYNEQFF.

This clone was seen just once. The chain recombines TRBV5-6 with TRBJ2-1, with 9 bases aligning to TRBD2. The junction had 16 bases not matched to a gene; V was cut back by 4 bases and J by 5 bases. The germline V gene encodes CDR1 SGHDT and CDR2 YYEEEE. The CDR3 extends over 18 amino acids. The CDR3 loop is CASSVELQRLAVHNEQFF. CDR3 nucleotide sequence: TGTGCCAGCAGCGTGGAGCTTCAGAGACTAGCGGTACACAATGAGCAGTTCTTC.

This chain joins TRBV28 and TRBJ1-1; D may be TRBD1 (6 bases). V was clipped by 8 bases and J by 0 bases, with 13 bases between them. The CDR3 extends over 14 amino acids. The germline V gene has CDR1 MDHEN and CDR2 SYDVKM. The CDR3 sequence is CASGVGAMNTEAFF. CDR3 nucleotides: TGTGCCAGCGGGGTGGGGGCGATGAACACTGAAGCTTTCTTT.

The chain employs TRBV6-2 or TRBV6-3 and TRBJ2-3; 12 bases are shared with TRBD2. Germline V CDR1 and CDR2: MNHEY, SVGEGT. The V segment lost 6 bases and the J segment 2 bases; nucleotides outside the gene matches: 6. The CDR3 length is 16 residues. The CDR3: CASSGTSGPTTDTQYF. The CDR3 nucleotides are TGTGCCAGCAGCGGGACTAGCGGGCCTACCACAGATACGCAGTATTTT.

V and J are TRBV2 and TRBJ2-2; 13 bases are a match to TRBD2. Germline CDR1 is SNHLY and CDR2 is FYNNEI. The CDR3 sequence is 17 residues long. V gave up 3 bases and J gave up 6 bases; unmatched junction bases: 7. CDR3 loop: CASSDVRLAGGSGELFF. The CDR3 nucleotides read TGTGCCAGCAGTGACGTCCGACTAGCGGGAGGTTCCGGGGAGCTGTTTTTT.

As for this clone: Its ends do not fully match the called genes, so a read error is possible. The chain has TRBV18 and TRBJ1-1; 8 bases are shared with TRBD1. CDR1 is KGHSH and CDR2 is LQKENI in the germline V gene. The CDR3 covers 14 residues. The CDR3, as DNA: TGTGCCAGCTCGCCACGGACAGGGTATGGTGAAGCTTTCTTT. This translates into CASSPRTGYGEAFF.

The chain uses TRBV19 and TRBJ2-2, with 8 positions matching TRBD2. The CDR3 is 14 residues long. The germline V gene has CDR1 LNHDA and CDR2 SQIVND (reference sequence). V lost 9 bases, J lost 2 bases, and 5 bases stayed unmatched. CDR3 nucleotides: TGTGCCAGCGGGAGGGGTCAAAACACCGGGGAGCTGTTTTTT. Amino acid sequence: CASGRGQNTGELFF.

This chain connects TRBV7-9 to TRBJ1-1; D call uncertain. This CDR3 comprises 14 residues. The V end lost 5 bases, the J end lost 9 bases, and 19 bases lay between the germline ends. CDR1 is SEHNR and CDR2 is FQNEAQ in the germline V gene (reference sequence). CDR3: CASSPVKGGNQAFF. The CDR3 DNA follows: TGTGCCAGCAGCCCGGTGAAGGGAGGGAATCAAGCTTTCTTT.

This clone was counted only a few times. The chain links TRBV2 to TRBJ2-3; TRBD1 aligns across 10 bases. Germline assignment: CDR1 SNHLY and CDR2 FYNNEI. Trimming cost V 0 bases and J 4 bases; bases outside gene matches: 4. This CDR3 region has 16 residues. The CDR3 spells CASSEAGTGVPDTQYF. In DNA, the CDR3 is TGTGCCAGCAGTGAAGCGGGGACAGGGGTCCCAGATACGCAGTATTTT. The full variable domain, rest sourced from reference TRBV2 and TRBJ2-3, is EPEVTQTPSHQVTQMGQEVILRCVPISNHLYFYWYRQILGQKVEFLVSFYNNEISEKSEIFDDQFSVERPDGSNFTLKIRSTKLEDSAMYFCASSEAGTGVPDTQYFGPGTRLTVL.

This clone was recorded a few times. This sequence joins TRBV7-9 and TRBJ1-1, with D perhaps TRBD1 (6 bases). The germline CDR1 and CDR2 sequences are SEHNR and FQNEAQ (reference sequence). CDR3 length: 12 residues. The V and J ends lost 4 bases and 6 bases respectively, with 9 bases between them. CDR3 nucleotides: TGTGCCAGCAGCTGGCAGGGGTCTGAAGCTTTCTTT. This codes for CASSWQGSEAFF.

The CDR3 protein is CASSRQTGLNEKLFF. The DNA of the CDR3 is TGCGCCAGCAGCCGGCAGACGGGTCTTAATGAAAAACTGTTTTTT. This chain joins TRBV4-3 and TRBJ1-4, with D unresolved. The germline CDR1 and CDR2 sequences are LGHNA and YSLEER. The CDR3 has 15 amino acids. Trimming stripped 4 bases from V and 4 bases from J, with 13 bases between.

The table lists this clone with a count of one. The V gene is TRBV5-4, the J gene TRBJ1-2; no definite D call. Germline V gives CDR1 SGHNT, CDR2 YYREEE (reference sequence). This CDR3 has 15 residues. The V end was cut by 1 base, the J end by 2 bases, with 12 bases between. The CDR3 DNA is TGTGCCAGCAGCTTGTTATTCGGTCACAACTATGGCTACACCTTC. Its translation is CASSLLFGHNYGYTF.

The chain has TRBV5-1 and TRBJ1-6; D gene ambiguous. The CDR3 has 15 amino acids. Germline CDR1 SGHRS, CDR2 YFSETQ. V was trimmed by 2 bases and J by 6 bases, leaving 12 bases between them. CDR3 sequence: CASSFDGRGNSPLHF. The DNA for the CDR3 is TGCGCCAGCAGCTTCGACGGACGGGGTAATTCACCCCTCCACTTT.

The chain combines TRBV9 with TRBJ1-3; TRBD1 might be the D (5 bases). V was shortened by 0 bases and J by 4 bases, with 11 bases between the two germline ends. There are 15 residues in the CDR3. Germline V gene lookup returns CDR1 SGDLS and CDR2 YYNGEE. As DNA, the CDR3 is TGTGCCAGCAGCGTAGGGGGGGAATTAGGAAACACCATATATTTT. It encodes CASSVGGELGNTIYF.

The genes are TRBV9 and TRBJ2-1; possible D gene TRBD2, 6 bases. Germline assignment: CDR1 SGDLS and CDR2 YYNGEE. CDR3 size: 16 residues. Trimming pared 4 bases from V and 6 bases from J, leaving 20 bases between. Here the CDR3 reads CASSPPGLAGRNEQFF. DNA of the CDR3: TGTGCCAGCAGCCCCCCGGGCCTGGCGGGACGCAATGAGCAGTTCTTC.

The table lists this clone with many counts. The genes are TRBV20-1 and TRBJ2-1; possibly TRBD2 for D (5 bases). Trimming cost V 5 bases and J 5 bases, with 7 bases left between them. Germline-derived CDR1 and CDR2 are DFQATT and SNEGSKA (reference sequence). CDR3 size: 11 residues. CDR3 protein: CSAAGDNEQFF. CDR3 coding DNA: TGCAGTGCTGCCGGGGACAATGAGCAGTTCTTC.

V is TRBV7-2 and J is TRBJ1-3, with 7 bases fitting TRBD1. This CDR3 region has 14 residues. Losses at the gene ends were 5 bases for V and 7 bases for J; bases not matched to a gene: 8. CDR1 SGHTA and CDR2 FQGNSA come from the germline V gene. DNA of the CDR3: TGTGCCAGCAGCGACAGACAGGGAGCGAACACCATATATTTT. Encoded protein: CASSDRQGANTIYF.

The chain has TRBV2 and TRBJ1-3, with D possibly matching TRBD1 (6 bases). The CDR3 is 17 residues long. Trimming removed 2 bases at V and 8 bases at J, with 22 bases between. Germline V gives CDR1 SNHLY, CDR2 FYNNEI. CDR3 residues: CASSEYRQGSNGDTIYF. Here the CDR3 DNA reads TGTGCCAGCAGTGAATATCGGCAGGGGAGTAACGGGGACACCATATATTTT.

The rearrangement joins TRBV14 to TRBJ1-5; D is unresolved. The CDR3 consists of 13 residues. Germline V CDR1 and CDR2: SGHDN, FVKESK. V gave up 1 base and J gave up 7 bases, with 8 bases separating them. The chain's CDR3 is CASSQGGAQPQHF. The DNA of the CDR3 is TGTGCCAGCAGCCAAGGAGGAGCACAGCCCCAGCATTTT.

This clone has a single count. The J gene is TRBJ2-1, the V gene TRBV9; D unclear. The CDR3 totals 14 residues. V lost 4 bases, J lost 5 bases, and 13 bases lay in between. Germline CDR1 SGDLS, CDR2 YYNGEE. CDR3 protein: CASSPHTLDNEQFF. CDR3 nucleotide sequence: TGTGCCAGCAGCCCCCACACTCTAGACAATGAGCAGTTCTTC. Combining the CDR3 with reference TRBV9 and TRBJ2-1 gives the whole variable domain DSGVTQTPKHLITATGQRVTLRCSPRSGDLSVYWYQQSLDQGLQFLIQYYNGEERAKGNILERFSAQQFPDLHSELNLSSLELGDSALYFCASSPHTLDNEQFFGPGTRLTVL.

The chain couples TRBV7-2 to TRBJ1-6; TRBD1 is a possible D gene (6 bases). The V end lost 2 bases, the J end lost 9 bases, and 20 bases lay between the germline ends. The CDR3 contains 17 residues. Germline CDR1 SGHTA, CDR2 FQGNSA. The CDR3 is CASSLLTSTGWASPLHF. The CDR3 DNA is TGTGCCAGCAGCTTATTGACTTCCACAGGGTGGGCTTCACCCCTCCACTTT.

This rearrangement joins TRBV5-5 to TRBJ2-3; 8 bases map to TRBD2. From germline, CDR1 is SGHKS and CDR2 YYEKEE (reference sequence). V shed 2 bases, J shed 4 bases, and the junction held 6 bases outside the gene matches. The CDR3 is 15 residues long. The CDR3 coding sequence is TGTGCCAGCAGCTTTTCTAGCGGGCCTCCAGATACGCAGTATTTT. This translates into CASSFSSGPPDTQYF.

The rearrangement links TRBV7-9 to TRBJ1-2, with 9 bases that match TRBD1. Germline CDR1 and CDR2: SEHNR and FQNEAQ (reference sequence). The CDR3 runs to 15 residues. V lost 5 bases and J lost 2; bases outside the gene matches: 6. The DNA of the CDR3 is TGTGCCAGCAGCGCCGGACAGGGGAGCAACTATGGCTACACCTTC. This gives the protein CASSAGQGSNYGYTF. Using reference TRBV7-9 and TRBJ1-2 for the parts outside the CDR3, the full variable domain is DTGVSQNPRHKITKRGQNVTFRCDPISEHNRLYWYRQTLGQGPEFLTYFQNEAQLEKSRLLSDRFSAERPKGSFSTLEIQRTEQGDSAMYLCASSAGQGSNYGYTFGSGTRLTVV.

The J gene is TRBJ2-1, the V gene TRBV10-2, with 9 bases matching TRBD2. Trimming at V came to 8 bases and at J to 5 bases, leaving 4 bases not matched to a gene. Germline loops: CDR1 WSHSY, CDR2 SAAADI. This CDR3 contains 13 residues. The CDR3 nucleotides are TGCGCCAGCTTCAAGCGGGAGGACAATGAGCAGTTCTTC. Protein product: CASFKREDNEQFF.

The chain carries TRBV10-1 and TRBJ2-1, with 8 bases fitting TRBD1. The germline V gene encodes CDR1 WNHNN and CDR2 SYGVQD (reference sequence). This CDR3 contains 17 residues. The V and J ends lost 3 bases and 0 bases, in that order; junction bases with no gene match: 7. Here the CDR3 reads CASSDTGGRGSYNEQFF. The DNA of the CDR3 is TGCGCCAGCAGTGACACAGGGGGACGGGGCTCCTACAATGAGCAGTTCTTC.

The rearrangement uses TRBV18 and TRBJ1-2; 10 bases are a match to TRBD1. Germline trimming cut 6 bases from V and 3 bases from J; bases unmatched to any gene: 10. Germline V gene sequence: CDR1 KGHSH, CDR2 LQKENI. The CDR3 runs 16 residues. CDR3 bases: TGTGCCAGCTCTCCGGGACAGGGGATATTCGACTATGGCTACACCTTC. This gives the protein CASSPGQGIFDYGYTF.

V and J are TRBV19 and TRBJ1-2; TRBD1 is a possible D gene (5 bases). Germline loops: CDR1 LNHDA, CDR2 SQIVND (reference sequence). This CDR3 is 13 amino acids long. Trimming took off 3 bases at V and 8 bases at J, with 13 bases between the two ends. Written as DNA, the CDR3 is TGTGCCAGTAGTATCGACAGAAATGGCGGCTACACCTTC. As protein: CASSIDRNGGYTF.